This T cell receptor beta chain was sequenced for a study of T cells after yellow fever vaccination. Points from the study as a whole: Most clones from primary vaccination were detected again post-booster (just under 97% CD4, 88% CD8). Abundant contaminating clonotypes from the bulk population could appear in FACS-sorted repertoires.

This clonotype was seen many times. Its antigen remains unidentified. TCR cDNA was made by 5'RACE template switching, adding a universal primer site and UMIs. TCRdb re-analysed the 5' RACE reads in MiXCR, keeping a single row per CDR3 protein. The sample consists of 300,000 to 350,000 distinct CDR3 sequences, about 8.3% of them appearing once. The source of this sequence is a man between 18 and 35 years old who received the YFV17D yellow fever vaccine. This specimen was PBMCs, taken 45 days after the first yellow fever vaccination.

CDR3 region: CASSVGQGGIGELFF. CDR3 coding DNA: TGCGCCAGCAGCGTGGGACAGGGAGGGATCGGGGAGCTGTTTTTT. This sequence joins TRBV5-1 and TRBJ2-2, with 9 positions matching TRBD1. After removal of 4 bases from V and 7 bases from J, the junction contained 8 bases not matched to a gene. CDR3 length: 15 amino acids. CDR1 and CDR2 from the germline V gene are SGHRS and YFSETQ.